This T cell receptor beta chain was identified in a study of blood T cells in healthy people across ages. Looking at the study overall: T cells yielded about one barcoded beta molecule per two cells through template switching.

In regard to this clonotype: The antigen remains undetermined.

Primers used in a second PCR of roughly 7 to 11 cycles were a sample-barcoded 5' primer and a J-beta primer mix. TCRdb analysed the 5' RACE reads with MiXCR anew, one entry per CDR3 protein. Of about 780,000 distinct CDR3 sequences in the sample, less than 60% were seen once. Russia was home to the donors, healthy Caucasian individuals aged roughly 6 to 90. Study-wide results and limits: Higher diversity, along with more naive CD4+ cells, distinguished long-lived donors from aged donors. A strong correlation was seen between TCR beta diversity and naive T cell percentage.

Trimming took 0 bases from V and 4 from J; bases not matched to a gene: 5. The CDR3 contains 15 residues. Germline CDR1 and CDR2: DFQATT and SNEGSKA (reference sequence). The chain has TRBV20-1 and TRBJ2-1; TRBD2 matches at 8 bases. Sequencing was done on a sample of blood. The receptor's source is a man at least 80 years old in good health. The CDR3 DNA reads TGCAGTGCTAGAGACGGGGGACTAGGGTACAATGAGCAGTTCTTC. It codes for CSARDGGLGYNEQFF.